This T cell receptor beta chain is from a study of cytomegalovirus exposure and HLA in healthy donors. The PCR employed 60 Vbeta primers together with 13 Jbeta primers. Sequencing was performed with immunoSEQ multiplex PCR; in TCRdb, only in-frame clones are kept and a portion is missing. The top ten hold roughly 2% of the sample, which has fewer than 350,000 clones, over 85% seen once. Germline loops: CDR1 PRHDT, CDR2 FYEKMQ (reference sequence). Trimming stripped 5 bases from V and 1 base from J, with 11 bases between. This CDR3 spans 14 amino acids. The sequencing sample was made of PBMCs. The clonotype was recovered from a woman in her late teens or twenties in good health and CMV-seronegative. The genes are TRBV13 and TRBJ1-1; D is undetermined. This chain's CDR3 is CASSGELPNTEAFF. The CDR3 nucleotides read TGTGCCAGCAGCGGGGAGCTTCCGAACACTGAAGCTTTCTTT.